This T cell receptor (beta chain) appears in the sequencing data of a study of blood T cell repertoires in COVID-19 (dated by TCRdb to the early 2020s). Broadly, across the study: Samples from collaborators originated in the United States, Italy and Spain and spanned both the acute and convalescent phases of COVID-19. Deeply sampled blood TCRbeta repertoires from subjects exposed to, actively infected with, or recovered from COVID-19 were included in the dataset. Where available, HLA class I and class II types were obtained from metadata supplied by the sample provider rather than from assay-based typing. The prospective study material was composed of cDNA or gDNA derived from T cells, B-cell-depleted T cells, or PBMCs. The sample metadata nearly always contained a de-identified subject ID, COVID-19 status, age in years and sex. A freely available public database, intended as a resource for researchers studying the immune response to SARS-CoV-2, is where the repertoires were released. Samples were obtained from the ongoing ImmuneRACE study (first 160 participants) and from over a thousand subjects provided by 6 global collaborators.

Whole blood was collected in K2EDTA tubes by collaborating institutions according to the institutions' own protocols. For TCRbeta analysis, collaborators shipped samples as frozen whole blood, isolated PBMCs, or DNA extracted from either of those sample types. Including the terminal cysteine and phenylalanine, the CDR3 comprises 14 residues. The kept DNA is CDR3 alone, 42 bases in frame from the first base. V and J lose 1 base and 4 bases, and a span of 10 bases separates them. Sequences LNHDA (CDR1) and SQIVND (CDR2) are obtained from the germline V gene (reference sequence). The study at large found these results: Clinical and demographic metadata were provided uncurated, with the amount varying by source and participant.

On this clone itself: Its binding antigen is unknown. No much larger clonotype is one base removed from it; base qualities were not supplied.

TCRbeta CDR3 regions were amplified from genomic DNA by means of the immunoSEQ Assay, a bias-controlled multiplex PCR. Concerning the study's data processing: Within the assay, amplification of reference gene primers was used to estimate how many nucleated cells each sample contained. To quantify the absolute abundance of each unique TCRbeta CDR3 rearrangement, sequence reads were collapsed and filtered. For each sample, productive Simpson clonality was calculated by taking the square root of Simpson's diversity index across productive rearrangements. The immuneACCESS repertoire file appears here via TCRdb, limited to in-frame rearrangements. These files lack a portion of the clones; in checked studies, under half of the deficit traces to unresolved V genes, and the cause of the others is not known. V and J calls and clone size are given by that table; D and trimming were obtained from the DNA. The sample yields some 150,000 clones; about nine tenths were counted once. The ten largest make up 10% to 13% of the sample.

Sequences were obtained from peripheral blood. The V and J segments used are TRBV19 and TRBJ2-5, with a weak D call of TRBD1 (6 bases match). This receptor was identified in a man in his fifties or sixties with active or convalescent COVID-19. CDR3 region: CASSIVGRGETQYF. The nucleotides read TGTGCCAGTAGTATAGTGGGCAGGGGAGAGACCCAGTACTTC.